These 30 T cell receptor beta chains came from one sample sequenced in a study of CD8 T cells in Susac syndrome. Random hexamers were used to reverse transcribe about 0.45 to 1 ug of RNA. TCRdb processed the immunoSEQ multiplex PCR reads anew with MiXCR; each CDR3 protein has one entry. The data show roughly 100,000 distinct CDR3 sequences, with approximately 93% seen just once and around 0.38% held by the top ten. Sequenced material: CD8+ T cells from PBMCs. The receptors shown here come from a human donor with Susac syndrome.

The CDR3 DNA follows: TGTGCCAGCAGCTTGGCCGTGGCCACCCCCGGGAATGAGCAGTTCTTC. This codes for CASSLAVATPGNEQFF. The J gene is TRBJ2-1, the V gene TRBV5-4; D is ambiguous. From germline, CDR1 is SGHNT and CDR2 YYREEE (reference sequence). V was shortened by 0 bases and J by 7 bases, with 17 bases between the two germline ends. The CDR3 loop spans 16 amino acids.

J is TRBJ1-2 and V is TRBV6-4; D is unclear. CDR3 length equals 13 residues. From germline, CDR1 is MRHNA and CDR2 SNTAGT. V was shortened by 6 bases and J by 6 bases, with 14 bases between the two germline ends. CDR3 DNA: TGTGCCAGCAGGACGACACGGGTCAATGGCTACACCTTC. Protein sequence: CASRTTRVNGYTF.

The chain joins TRBV14 to TRBJ1-2; TRBD1 is a possible D gene (5 bases). The germline CDR1 and CDR2 sequences are SGHDN and FVKESK. V lost 4 bases and J lost 9, with 18 bases in between. The CDR3 is 14 residues long. DNA of the CDR3: TGTGCCAGCAGCCTCCCCGGGGGGGACGATAGCTACACCTTC. Residues: CASSLPGGDDSYTF. The variable domain in full, with the rest retrieved from reference TRBV14 and TRBJ1-2, is EAGVTQFPSHSVIEKGQTVTLRCDPISGHDNLYWYRRVMGKEIKFLLHFVKESKQDESGMPNNRFLAERTGGTYSTLKVQPAELEDSGVYFCASSLPGGDDSYTFGSGTRLTVV.

This chain joins TRBV20-1 and TRBJ2-1; TRBD1 is a possible D gene (5 bases). The CDR3 is made up of 14 amino acids. Trimming cost V 0 bases and J 4 bases, with 10 bases left between them. The germline gives CDR1 DFQATT, CDR2 SNEGSKA (reference sequence). This CDR3 reads CSAREGESYNEQFF. The CDR3 coding sequence is TGCAGTGCTAGAGAAGGGGAATCATACAATGAGCAGTTCTTC.

This CDR3 reads CSVDWPRDSPNYGYTF. As DNA, the CDR3 is TGCAGCGTTGACTGGCCCAGGGACTCCCCAAACTATGGCTACACCTTC. V gene TRBV29-1 combines with J gene TRBJ1-2; maybe TRBD1 (5 bases). This CDR3 has 16 amino acids. The V end lost 3 bases, the J end lost 2 bases, and 19 bases lay between the germline ends. From germline, CDR1 is SQVTM and CDR2 ANQGSEA.

The V gene is TRBV9, the J gene TRBJ1-6; possible D gene TRBD1, 5 bases. V lost 0 bases, J lost 6 bases, and 10 bases lay in between. Germline loops: CDR1 SGDLS, CDR2 YYNGEE. The CDR3 sequence is 15 residues long. The CDR3 here is CASSVDDRSNSPLHF. The CDR3 region has the DNA TGTGCCAGCAGCGTAGACGACAGATCTAATTCACCCCTCCACTTT. The full variable domain, with the rest looked up from reference TRBV9 and TRBJ1-6, is DSGVTQTPKHLITATGQRVTLRCSPRSGDLSVYWYQQSLDQGLQFLIQYYNGEERAKGNILERFSAQQFPDLHSELNLSSLELGDSALYFCASSVDDRSNSPLHFGNGTRLTVT.

The chain employs TRBV6-5 and TRBJ2-7; D is possibly TRBD2 (6 bases). Deletions cut 7 bases from V and 3 bases from J, with 13 bases between. The germline V gene encodes CDR1 MNHEY and CDR2 SVGAGI. The length of the CDR3 is 13 residues. The CDR3 DNA is TGTGCCAGCATGATGGACGGGGGCTACGAGCAGTACTTC. This translates into CASMMDGGYEQYF.

The chain links TRBV13 to TRBJ2-2, with TRBD1 identical over 7 bases. V lost 5 bases and J lost 0; bases outside the gene matches: 3. This CDR3 spans 15 amino acids. The V gene's germline CDR1 is PRHDT and CDR2 FYEKMQ (reference sequence). In DNA form, the CDR3 reads TGTGCCAGCAGCCCTAGGGGGCCGAACACCGGGGAGCTGTTTTTT. Its translation: CASSPRGPNTGELFF.

The chain couples TRBV20-1 to TRBJ2-7; the D gene is possibly TRBD1 (6 bases). Germline V CDR1 and CDR2: DFQATT, SNEGSKA (reference sequence). The CDR3 length is 13 residues. The V and J ends lost 0 bases and 4 bases respectively, with 10 bases between them. CDR3 sequence: CSAREGQPYEQYF. The CDR3 coding sequence is TGCAGTGCTAGAGAAGGACAGCCTTACGAGCAGTACTTC.

The V call is TRBV6-5, the J call TRBJ2-5, with TRBD2 matching 8 bases. Losses at the gene ends were 5 bases for V and 1 base for J; bases not matched to a gene: 3. The CDR3 runs 14 residues. Germline V CDR1 and CDR2: MNHEY, SVGAGI. The CDR3 loop is CASSAGGLQETQYF. For the CDR3, the DNA is TGTGCCAGCAGTGCGGGGGGACTCCAAGAGACCCAGTACTTC.

The rearrangement links TRBV2 to TRBJ2-5; TRBD1 might be the D (7 bases). Trimming stripped 6 bases from V and 4 bases from J, with 15 bases between. The length of the CDR3 is 14 residues. Germline loops: CDR1 SNHLY, CDR2 FYNNEI. CDR3 sequence reads: CASREGAVTETQYF. CDR3 nucleotide sequence: TGTGCCAGCAGGGAGGGGGCGGTTACAGAGACCCAGTACTTC.

A few counts support this clonotype. This rearrangement joins TRBV7-8 to TRBJ2-5; D is uncertain. The CDR3 sequence is 12 residues long. CDR1 and CDR2 from the germline V gene are SGHVS and FQNEAQ. Trimming removed 4 bases at V and 5 bases at J, with 8 bases between. The CDR3 reads CASSSDGETQYF. CDR3 DNA sequence: TGTGCCAGCAGCTCAGACGGGGAGACCCAGTACTTC.

CDR3 in amino acids: CASSPTTGELFF. The CDR3 DNA follows: TGTGCCAGCAGCCCCACGACCGGGGAGCTGTTTTTT. The V gene is TRBV9, the J gene TRBJ2-2; the D is unclear. The CDR3 has 12 amino acids. Between the trimmed V and J ends, which lost 4 bases and 5 bases, there was a span of 6 bases. Germline-derived CDR1 and CDR2 are SGDLS and YYNGEE.

J is TRBJ1-1 and V is TRBV9; no clear D. Looked up from germline, CDR1 is SGDLS and CDR2 is YYNGEE. The CDR3 loop spans 14 amino acids. V was shortened by 0 bases and J by 5 bases, with 11 bases between the two germline ends. CDR3 coding DNA: TGTGCCAGCAGCGTAGTGCAGGATGGGACTGAAGCTTTCTTT. It yields the protein CASSVVQDGTEAFF.

The chain couples TRBV6-5 to TRBJ1-1; a weak D match, TRBD1 (6 bases). Germline assignment: CDR1 MNHEY and CDR2 SVGAGI. CDR3 length equals 13 residues. Trimming stripped 9 bases from V and 5 bases from J, with 16 bases between. The CDR3 protein is CASSGVGFTEAFF. In DNA form, the CDR3 reads TGTGCCAGTTCAGGGGTAGGGTTTACTGAAGCTTTCTTT.

The chain combines TRBV7-2 with TRBJ2-7; the D call may be TRBD1 or TRBD2 (5 bases each). Germline values: CDR1 SGHTA, CDR2 FQGNSA. Trimming left V 3 bases short and J 5 bases short, with 11 bases between. The CDR3 has 13 amino acids. As DNA, the CDR3 is TGTGCCAGCAGCTTCCAGGGACCCCACGAGCAGTACTTC. Its translation: CASSFQGPHEQYF. Drawing the rest from reference TRBV7-2 and TRBJ2-7, the complete variable domain is GAGVSQSPSNKVTEKGKDVELRCDPISGHTALYWYRQSLGQGLEFLIYFQGNSAPDKSGLPSDRFSAERTGGSVSTLTIQRTQQEDSAVYLCASSFQGPHEQYFGPGTRLTVT.

The chain uses TRBV29-1 and TRBJ2-2; 7 positions match TRBD1. The CDR3 runs 16 residues. Germline loops: CDR1 SQVTM, CDR2 ANQGSEA. The V segment lost 0 bases and the J segment 0 bases; nucleotides outside the gene matches: 4. CDR3 sequence reads: CSVEDPGQTNTGELFF. In DNA, the CDR3 is TGCAGCGTTGAAGATCCGGGACAGACGAACACCGGGGAGCTGTTTTTT.

This chain links TRBV7-6 with TRBJ1-1, with 8 bases identical to TRBD1. Losses at the gene ends were 5 bases for V and 8 bases for J; bases not matched to a gene: 16. The CDR3 extends over 16 amino acids. CDR1 is SGHVS and CDR2 is FNYEAQ in the germline V gene. Here the CDR3 DNA reads TGTGCCAGCAGCCGTCCTCTTACCGGGACAGGTTCCGAAGCTTTCTTT. It codes for CASSRPLTGTGSEAFF.

This chain uses TRBV11-1 with TRBJ2-5; D gene uncertain. Germline V gene sequence: CDR1 SGHAT, CDR2 FQDESV (reference sequence). The CDR3 is made up of 14 amino acids. Trimming stripped 5 bases from V and 2 bases from J, with 12 bases between. CDR3 region: CASSARAIQETQYF. CDR3 coding DNA: TGTGCCAGCAGCGCCCGGGCCATTCAAGAGACCCAGTACTTC.

This clonotype was seen a single time. This rearrangement joins TRBV9 to TRBJ2-1; 8 nucleotides agree with TRBD1. V gave up 3 bases and J gave up 12 bases; unmatched junction bases: 14. The V gene's germline CDR1 is SGDLS and CDR2 YYNGEE. This CDR3 is built from 15 residues. CDR3 residues: CASSAGQGGGVGQFF. DNA for the CDR3: TGTGCCAGCAGCGCCGGACAGGGTGGAGGCGTGGGGCAGTTCTTC. Variable domain in full (rest from reference TRBV9 and TRBJ2-1): DSGVTQTPKHLITATGQRVTLRCSPRSGDLSVYWYQQSLDQGLQFLIQYYNGEERAKGNILERFSAQQFPDLHSELNLSSLELGDSALYFCASSAGQGGGVGQFFGPGTRLTVL.

The chain links TRBV15 to TRBJ1-5, with no clear D. CDR3 length equals 13 residues. Germline assignment: CDR1 LNHNV and CDR2 YYDKDF (reference sequence). Trimming shortened V by 6 bases and J by 3 bases, and 9 bases separated the two germline ends. DNA of the CDR3: TGTGCCACCAGAGGTACCGCCAATCAGCCCCAGCATTTT. This codes for CATRGTANQPQHF.

The chain couples TRBV20-1 to TRBJ1-2, with 7 nucleotides matching TRBD1. Germline CDR1 reads DFQATT; CDR2 reads SNEGSKA (reference sequence). Unmatched junction bases numbered 5, after V lost 6 bases and J lost 4 bases. The CDR3 loop spans 12 amino acids. The CDR3 nucleotides read TGCAGTGCAAGGGGGCAGGGCTATGGCTACACCTTC. Translation: CSARGQGYGYTF.

The chain combines TRBV7-8 with TRBJ2-1, with TRBD1 as a possible D gene (6 bases). Trimming took off 2 bases at V and 8 bases at J, with 16 bases between the two ends. The CDR3 is made up of 15 amino acids. CDR1 SGHVS and CDR2 FQNEAQ come from the germline V gene. DNA of the CDR3: TGTGCCAGCAGCTTAAGCTACAGCCCAGGGGATGAGCAGTTCTTC. This translates into CASSLSYSPGDEQFF.

The V and J genes are TRBV12-3 or TRBV12-4 and TRBJ2-1, with D hard to call. The V end was cut by 3 bases, the J end by 8 bases, with 5 bases between. The CDR3 runs to 11 residues. The CDR3, as DNA: TGTGCCAGCAGTTTCGTCGATGAGCAGTTCTTC. This encodes CASSFVDEQFF.

The V call is TRBV9, the J call TRBJ1-4, with D perhaps TRBD1 (6 bases). The CDR3 totals 14 residues. Per germline, CDR1 SGDLS and CDR2 YYNGEE. V lost 5 bases to trimming and J lost 5 bases, with 13 bases between them. Here the CDR3 DNA reads TGTGCCAGCAGGCGGGACAAGTCAAATGAAAAACTGTTTTTT. This codes for CASRRDKSNEKLFF.

The chain has TRBV12-3 or TRBV12-4 and TRBJ2-3; the D gene is possibly TRBD2 (6 bases). The CDR3 runs 11 residues. V gave up 0 bases and J gave up 14 bases, with 9 bases separating them. CDR3 residues: CASSLAGGRYF. CDR3 DNA sequence: TGTGCCAGCAGTTTAGCGGGGGGACGGTATTTT.

V is TRBV29-1 and J is TRBJ1-4, with D tentatively TRBD1 (5 bases). The V gene lost 3 bases and the J gene lost 12 bases, with 20 bases spanning the gap. The CDR3 sequence is 14 residues long. Germline lookup yields CDR1 SQVTM and CDR2 ANQGSEA. This CDR3 reads CSVESGQGGKELFF. CDR3 bases: TGCAGCGTTGAGTCGGGGCAGGGAGGAAAGGAACTGTTTTTT.

This clonotype appeared a single time. The chain recombines TRBV14 with TRBJ2-7; possibly TRBD2 for D (7 bases). Deletions cut 0 bases from V and 3 bases from J, with 15 bases between. CDR3 length equals 16 residues. In germline, CDR1 is SGHDN, CDR2 FVKESK. The CDR3: CASSQEEGGDGYEQYF. In DNA form, the CDR3 reads TGTGCCAGCAGCCAAGAGGAAGGGGGGGATGGCTACGAGCAGTACTTC.

The rearrangement uses TRBV2 and TRBJ2-5; TRBD1 matches at 8 bases. Trimming cost V 3 bases and J 4 bases; bases outside gene matches: 4. The CDR3 is made up of 14 amino acids. Germline V gives CDR1 SNHLY, CDR2 FYNNEI. The CDR3 sequence: CASSDRDRGETQYF. The CDR3 coding sequence is TGTGCCAGCAGTGATCGAGACAGGGGAGAGACCCAGTACTTC.

This clonotype is a singleton in its sample. The chain is built from TRBV3-1 and TRBJ2-3; 8 bases line up with TRBD2. The CDR3 extends over 17 amino acids. CDR1 and CDR2 from the germline V gene are LGHDT and YNNKEL (reference sequence). The trim removed 1 base at V and 3 bases at J, leaving 9 bases unmatched. CDR3 sequence (DNA): TGTGCCAGCAGCCAAGCGGAAGCGGGGGAGTTAACAGATACGCAGTATTTT. Protein product: CASSQAEAGELTDTQYF.